Below are 18 T cell receptor beta chains sequenced from a single sample in a study of tumor and adjacent non-tumor tissue in lung cancer listed by TCRdb under 2018. The library was produced with multiplex PCR. The reads were generated on an Illumina HiSeq 2500. TCRbeta libraries were built by three rounds of nested PCR using primers (Table S4), following protocols modified from ARM-PCR. TCRdb cleaned the public reads at Q25 with fastp, built clones with MiXCR and kept in-frame beta chains. Every distinct CDR3 protein forms one entry, paired with its most common genes and DNA. Here the sample has about 140,000 distinct CDR3 sequences; about 71% occur a single time. Roughly 18% of the sample goes to the ten largest clones. RNA was isolated from bulk, unsorted tissue, and RNA quality was assessed with a NanoDrop ND-1000 and an Agilent 2100. Sequencing was done on a sample of lung tumor tissue. Receptor source: a man in his 60s with small cell lung cancer.

The V gene is TRBV2, the J gene TRBJ2-1; D ambiguous. Trimming took 4 bases from V and 7 from J, leaving 5 bases between them. CDR3 size: 11 residues. Germline CDR1 is SNHLY and CDR2 is FYNNEI. The CDR3 DNA reads TGTGCCAGCAGTGGGGGAAATGAGCAGTTCTTC. Its translation is CASSGGNEQFF. Complete variable domain (other parts from reference TRBV2 and TRBJ2-1): EPEVTQTPSHQVTQMGQEVILRCVPISNHLYFYWYRQILGQKVEFLVSFYNNEISEKSEIFDDQFSVERPDGSNFTLKIRSTKLEDSAMYFCASSGGNEQFFGPGTRLTVL.

Worth noting for this clonotype: This may arise from a read error, as a much more abundant clone is one base away. The chain combines TRBV6-1 with TRBJ1-2; 9 bases fit TRBD1. The CDR3 loop spans 14 amino acids. CDR1 MNHNS and CDR2 SASEGT come from the germline V gene. The CDR3 DNA sequence: TGTGTCAGCAGTGAAGACAGGGGGATCTATGGCTACACCTTC. The encoded protein is CVSSEDRGIYGYTF.

CDR3 sequence (DNA): TGCAGTGCTAGAGCACCAGGGGCCTACGAGCTCTACTTC. Translating gives CSARAPGAYELYF. The chain combines TRBV20-1 with TRBJ2-7, with D possibly TRBD1 on 6 matching bases. The CDR3 has 13 residues. V was cut by 1 base and J by 13 bases, with 20 bases left in between. From germline, CDR1 is DFQATT and CDR2 SNEGSKA (reference sequence).

As for this clonotype: An end of the junction differs from the germline gene, which may be a read error. This rearrangement joins TRBV7-9 to TRBJ2-2; weak D call: TRBD2 (5 bases). This CDR3 contains 14 residues. CDR1 and CDR2 (germline): SEHNR, FQNEAQ (reference sequence). In nucleotides, the CDR3 is TGTGCTAGCAGCCCCAGCGGGAACACCGGGGAGCTGTTTTTT. This codes for CASSPSGNTGELFF.

This rearrangement joins TRBV29-1 to TRBJ2-7, with 9 bases identical to TRBD2. Germline V gene sequence: CDR1 SQVTM, CDR2 ANQGSEA. The CDR3 loop spans 18 amino acids. V lost 8 bases and J lost 2; bases outside the gene matches: 22. CDR3 DNA: TGCAGCCCTTTTTCTAGCGGGAATATCGGGTTGACCGCCTACGAGCAGTACTTC. Protein: CSPFSSGNIGLTAYEQYF.

Concerning this clonotype itself: One end of the junction is discordant with germline, which a read error may explain. This chain connects TRBV7-3 to TRBJ2-1; tentative D call: TRBD2 (6 bases). The germline V gene has CDR1 SGHTA and CDR2 FQGTGA. This CDR3 is built from 16 residues. The CDR3 bases are TGTGCCAGCAGTCAAATGGCGGGATGGGATACAAATGATCAGTTCTTC. Its translation: CASSQMAGWDTNDQFF.

The chain joins TRBV12-3 or TRBV12-4 to TRBJ2-5; D may be TRBD1 (8 bases). Deletions cut 6 bases from V and 5 bases from J, with 13 bases between. The CDR3 is made up of 13 amino acids. CDR3 coding DNA: TGTGCCAGCAGCTTACAGGGGGGGGAGACCCAGTACTTC. Translated, it gives CASSLQGGETQYF.

In regard to this clonotype: A much bigger clone sits one base away, suggesting this may be a read error. The chain is built from TRBV29-1 and TRBJ2-3; D may match TRBD1 or TRBD2 (5 bases each). Germline CDR1 and CDR2: SQVTM and ANQGSEA. This CDR3 region has 13 residues. The CDR3 DNA reads TGCAACGTTGGGGGTCAGATCACAGATACGCAGTATTTT. Its protein is CNVGGQITDTQYF.

Details on this clonotype: Compared with germline, one end of the junction differs, possibly owing to a read error. The chain recombines TRBV11-2 with TRBJ1-1, with D tentatively TRBD1 (5 bases). Germline CDR1 and CDR2: SGHAT and FQNNGV. The CDR3 totals 14 residues. CDR3 in amino acids: CTSTPGVMNTEVVF. CDR3 bases: TGTACCAGCACCCCGGGGGTGATGAACACTGAAGTTGTCTTT.

This clonotype was counted a single time. The chain couples TRBV12-3 or TRBV12-4 to TRBJ2-7, with D hard to call. Trimming removed 5 bases from V and 5 bases from J, with 13 bases in between. The CDR3 loop spans 13 amino acids. CDR3 region: CASSRMSSHEQYF. As DNA, the CDR3 is TGTGCCAGCAGTCGGATGTCCAGCCACGAGCAGTACTTC.

The chain is built from TRBV6-5 and TRBJ2-3; weak D call: TRBD2 (6 bases). With 11 bases removed from V and 3 bases from J, the gap between germline ends came to 18 bases. The CDR3 runs 14 residues. Germline V gene data show CDR1 as MNHEY and CDR2 as SVGAGI. The CDR3 nucleotides are TGTGCCCGCGGTCAGCGGGTCGGGACAGATACGCAGTATTTT. Amino acid sequence: CARGQRVGTDTQYF.

In its sample, this clonotype was seen many times. The genes are TRBV20-1 and TRBJ2-3; a weak D match, TRBD2 (6 bases). This CDR3 comprises 16 residues. In germline, CDR1 is DFQATT, CDR2 SNEGSKA (reference sequence). The V end was cut by 5 bases, the J end by 5 bases, with 23 bases between. The CDR3 nucleotides read TGCAGTGCTTTACCGGGACTCGTGGCGGTTGGAGATACGCAGTATTTT. It is translated as CSALPGLVAVGDTQYF.

The CDR3 loop is CSVEGTGRGYTF. The CDR3 nucleotides read TGCAGCGTTGAAGGGACAGGCCGGGGCTACACCTTC. The chain couples TRBV29-1 to TRBJ1-2; TRBD1 agrees at 7 bases. The CDR3 is made up of 12 amino acids. The trim removed 1 base at V and 8 bases at J, leaving 4 bases unmatched. From germline, CDR1 is SQVTM and CDR2 ANQGSEA. The variable domain in full, completed from reference TRBV29-1 and TRBJ1-2, reads SAVISQKPSRDICQRGTSLTIQCQVDSQVTMMFWYRQQPGQSLTLIATANQGSEATYESGFVIDKFPISRPNLTFSTLTVSNMSPEDSSIYLCSVEGTGRGYTFGSGTRLTVV.

Notes on this clonotype: A much larger clone sits a single nucleotide away, making a read error possible. The genes are TRBV5-1 and TRBJ2-3; 7 nucleotides line up with TRBD1. Germline assignment: CDR1 SGHRS and CDR2 YFSETQ. CDR3 length equals 16 residues. The CDR3 loop reads CASSLGQIPSTDTHYF. The CDR3 DNA sequence: TGCGCCAGCAGCCTGGGACAGATTCCTAGCACAGATACGCATTATTTT.

About this clonotype itself: In this CDR3 the conserved last residue, phenylalanine or tryptophan, is missing, so a read error is likely. The chain has TRBV20-1 and TRBJ2-7; a possible D gene is TRBD2 (6 bases). CDR3 length: 12 residues. The germline V gene encodes CDR1 DFQATT and CDR2 SNEGSKA (reference sequence). The CDR3 spells CTASELENEQYL. The CDR3 DNA reads as TGCACTGCTAGCGAGCTAGAGAACGAGCAGTACTTA.

This clonotype is labeled medium-sized. The genes are TRBV11-2 and TRBJ2-1; 12 nucleotides agree with TRBD2. The CDR3 is made up of 14 amino acids. J lost 8 bases, V lost 4 bases, and 3 bases had no gene match. Germline loops: CDR1 SGHAT, CDR2 FQNNGV. In nucleotides, the CDR3 is TGTGCCAGCAGCTCGACTAGCGGGAGCGATGAGCAGTTCTTC. Its translation: CASSSTSGSDEQFF.

J is TRBJ1-2 and V is TRBV7-8; D unresolved. Germline assignment: CDR1 SGHVS and CDR2 FQNEAQ. V lost 5 bases and J lost 5, with 9 bases in between. CDR3 length equals 12 residues. The CDR3 region is CASSPDWYGYTF. CDR3 DNA: TGTGCCAGCAGCCCTGACTGGTATGGCTACACCTTC. The full variable domain, its missing parts supplied by reference TRBV7-8 and TRBJ1-2, is GAGVSQSPRYKVAKRGQDVALRCDPISGHVSLFWYQQALGQGPEFLTYFQNEAQLDKSGLPSDRFFAERPEGSVSTLKIQRTQQEDSAVYLCASSPDWYGYTFGSGTRLTVV.

This clonotype has at least ten counts. The chain combines TRBV2 with TRBJ2-5; 9 nucleotides agree with TRBD2. Germline-derived CDR1 and CDR2 are SNHLY and FYNNEI. The CDR3 length is 16 residues. J lost 1 base, V lost 6 bases, and 9 bases had no gene match. In nucleotides, the CDR3 is TGTGCCAGCAGCTTCTCAGCGGGAGGCATCCAAGAGACCCAGTACTTC. Its protein is CASSFSAGGIQETQYF.